Given below is one T cell receptor beta chain in context. The CDR3 consists of 13 residues. Germline lookup yields CDR1 MNHEY and CDR2 SVGEGT. V lost 7 bases and J lost 3, with 9 bases in between. Per the original methods: Nucleated cell counts were estimated from reference gene primer amplification. Libraries were prepared by immunoSEQ multiplex PCR; TCRdb keeps only in-frame clonotypes and omits some of them. V, J and clone size are those of that table, while D and trimming were read from the DNA. The table lists about 260,000 clones, approximately 90% of them singletons. The data were taken from a study of blood T cell repertoires in COVID-19. The wider study: Acute-phase and convalescent COVID-19 samples originated in the United States, Italy and Spain.

Residents of approximately 25 US areas, aged about 18 to 95 years, made up the participants. The receptor's source is a woman in her 50s who had recovered from COVID-19. Sequencing used PBMCs or T cells enriched from blood (not recorded which). The V gene is TRBV6-2 or TRBV6-3, the J gene TRBJ2-2; no clear D gene. CDR3 region: CASTPSYTGELFF. CDR3 nucleotide sequence: TGTGCCAGCACCCCTTCCTACACCGGGGAGCTGTTTTTT.